This T cell receptor (beta chain) came from a study of blood T cell repertoires in COVID-19. Study overall: Samples came from the United States, Italy and Spain, spanning acute and convalescent COVID-19. PBMCs, B-cell-depleted T cells, or T cells were the source of the cDNA or gDNA that made up the material.

Authors' methods: Estimation of nucleated cell counts relied on the amplification of reference gene primers. Some clones are missing from TCRdb's copy, which holds only in-frame ones; the method was immunoSEQ multiplex PCR. That table furnishes V, J and clone size, whereas the DNA furnished D and trimming. The top ten hold 10% to 15% of the sample, which has 150,000 or so clones, roughly nine tenths seen once. Seattle's enrolled individuals joined amid active infection and were then monitored longitudinally. The germline V gene encodes CDR1 SGHAT and CDR2 FQNNGV. This CDR3 is built from 17 residues. V lost 6 bases and J lost 1; bases outside the gene matches: 8.

The chain carries TRBV11-2 and TRBJ2-1; 11 bases fit TRBD2. The TCR comes from a man between 18 and 35 years old with COVID-19, enrolled during active disease. The sequenced sample was peripheral blood. The CDR3 DNA is TGTGCCAGCAGAGAACTAGCGGGAGCGCTATCCTACAATGAGCAGTTCTTC. Translation gives CASRELAGALSYNEQFF. The whole variable domain, filled in from reference TRBV11-2 and TRBJ2-1, reads EAGVAQSPRYKIIEKRQSVAFWCNPISGHATLYWYQQILGQGPKLLIQFQNNGVVDDSQLPKDRFSAERLKGVDSTLKIQPAKLEDSAVYLCASRELAGALSYNEQFFGPGTRLTVL.